These 20 T cell receptor beta chains were all obtained from the same sample, sequenced in a study of cytomegalovirus exposure and HLA in healthy donors. Both 60 Vbeta primers and 13 Jbeta primers went into the PCR. Data came from immunoSEQ multiplex PCR; TCRdb stores just in-frame clones and leaves some out. The listing contains approximately 37,000 clones. Source material: PBMCs. Receptor source: a man aged 40-49 years in good health and CMV-seropositive.

A note on this clone: The junction differs from germline at one of its ends, possibly a read error. CDR3 coding DNA: TGTGCCAGCGGCGATAGCGGCCAAGCGACCCAGTACTTC. It encodes CASGDSGQATQYF. This chain links TRBV7-9 with TRBJ2-5; D might be TRBD2 (6 bases). From germline, CDR1 is SEHNR and CDR2 FQNEAQ (reference sequence). The CDR3 spans 13 residues.

The chain combines TRBV9 with TRBJ1-2, with TRBD1 matching over 7 bases. CDR3 length: 14 amino acids. Germline loops: CDR1 SGDLS, CDR2 YYNGEE. V lost 7 bases, J lost 2 bases, and 8 bases stayed unmatched. This chain's CDR3 is CASGGTAPNYGYTF. The CDR3 coding sequence is TGTGCCAGCGGCGGGACAGCCCCGAACTATGGCTACACCTTC.

The chain joins TRBV25-1 to TRBJ2-2; 8 bases are shared with TRBD2. The CDR3 contains 17 residues. V trimming: 2 bases; J trimming: 5 bases; junction bases outside the gene matches: 10. Germline values: CDR1 MGHDK, CDR2 SYGVNS. DNA of the CDR3: TGTGCCAGCAGTGAAGGGGGAGCGGGAGTAGCTACCGGGGAGCTGTTTTTT. It translates to CASSEGGAGVATGELFF.

The chain is built from TRBV6-5 and TRBJ2-7; the D gene is possibly TRBD1 (6 bases). Trimming pared 5 bases from V and 0 bases from J, leaving 11 bases between. The CDR3 is made up of 14 amino acids. Germline lookup yields CDR1 MNHEY and CDR2 SVGAGI. DNA of the CDR3: TGTGCCAGCAGTCCCCAACAGGGCTCCTACGAGCAGTACTTC. Its translation is CASSPQQGSYEQYF.

The chain employs TRBV11-2 and TRBJ2-7, with 13 bases identical to TRBD2. The CDR3 spans 16 residues. After removal of 5 bases from V and 2 bases from J, the junction contained 6 bases not matched to a gene. Germline V gene sequence: CDR1 SGHAT, CDR2 FQNNGV. CDR3 nucleotide sequence: TGTGCCAGCAGCGACGGGACTAGCGGGGATCCCTACGAGCAGTACTTC. Amino acids: CASSDGTSGDPYEQYF.

This chain connects TRBV7-2 to TRBJ2-1, with a weak D call TRBD2 (5 bases). V gave up 7 bases and J gave up 1 base, with 14 bases separating them. This CDR3 contains 15 residues. Germline loops: CDR1 SGHTA, CDR2 FQGNSA. The DNA for the CDR3 is TGTGCCAGCACCCGCATGGGGAGTTCCTACAATGAGCAGTTCTTC. It specifies CASTRMGSSYNEQFF.

Written as DNA, the CDR3 is TGTGCCAGTAGCTCAAGGAGGTATGGGGCCAACGTCCTGACTTTC. It yields the protein CASSSRRYGANVLTF. The J gene is TRBJ2-6, the V gene TRBV19; TRBD2 is a possible D gene (5 bases). There are 15 residues in the CDR3. V was trimmed by 6 bases and J by 3 bases, leaving 12 bases between them. Germline V CDR1 and CDR2: LNHDA, SQIVND (reference sequence).

The gene calls are TRBV6-5 and TRBJ1-4; D gene ambiguous. CDR1 is MNHEY, CDR2 SVGAGI, per germline. This CDR3 comprises 13 residues. The V end was cut by 0 bases, the J end by 11 bases, with 10 bases between. The CDR3 DNA reads TGTGCCAGCAGTTACTCGAAAGGAGGGAAACTGTTTTTT. Translation: CASSYSKGGKLFF.

The rearrangement uses TRBV5-1 and TRBJ2-7; D possibly corresponds to TRBD1 (5 bases). CDR3 size: 12 residues. With 4 bases removed from V and 6 bases from J, the gap between germline ends came to 11 bases. In germline, CDR1 is SGHRS, CDR2 YFSETQ. Here the CDR3 reads CASSEGVGEQYF. CDR3 coding DNA: TGCGCCAGCAGCGAAGGGGTGGGCGAGCAGTACTTC.

The chain employs TRBV18 and TRBJ1-3; D gene unclear. Germline V gives CDR1 KGHSH, CDR2 LQKENI. V lost 1 base, J lost 4 bases, and 11 bases lay in between. The CDR3 covers 15 residues. The CDR3 spells CASSPQGRRGNTIYF. CDR3 DNA: TGTGCCAGCTCACCACAAGGCCGGAGGGGAAACACCATATATTTT.

J is TRBJ2-5 and V is TRBV23-1; D is perhaps TRBD1 (6 bases). TRBV23-1 is an ORF for which the function is uncertain. This CDR3 region has 17 residues. The V end lost 2 bases, the J end lost 5 bases, and 21 bases lay between the germline ends. The CDR3 region has the DNA TGCGCCAGCAGTCAAGGGGATCAGGGGAGAATGTGGGAGACCCAGTACTTC. It is translated as CASSQGDQGRMWETQYF.

The chain has TRBV4-1 and TRBJ1-2; no definite D call. Germline assignment: CDR1 MGHRA and CDR2 YSYEKL. The CDR3 spans 14 residues. V lost 0 bases and J lost 4, with 9 bases in between. CDR3 residues: CASSQDRGPYGYTF. CDR3 DNA sequence: TGCGCCAGCAGCCAAGATCGCGGCCCCTATGGCTACACCTTC.

The chain uses TRBV14 and TRBJ1-2, with 12 bases lining up with TRBD1. Trimming removed 4 bases from V and 6 bases from J; junction bases left unmatched: 6. The germline V gene has CDR1 SGHDN and CDR2 FVKESK. The CDR3 runs 15 residues. Here the CDR3 DNA reads TGTGCCAGCAGCCTGGGGACAGGGGGCGCAGATGGCTACACCTTC. The encoded protein is CASSLGTGGADGYTF.

The rearrangement uses TRBV27 and TRBJ2-5; 8 bases are shared with TRBD1. The CDR3 length is 14 residues. The germline gives CDR1 MNHEY, CDR2 SMNVEV (reference sequence). V lost 5 bases, J lost 2 bases, and 4 bases stayed unmatched. The CDR3 DNA sequence: TGTGCCAGCAGTCCCGGGACAGGTCAAGAGACCCAGTACTTC. It yields the protein CASSPGTGQETQYF.

V and J are TRBV11-3 and TRBJ2-7; 9 nucleotides agree with TRBD1. The CDR3 loop spans 15 amino acids. Unmatched junction bases numbered 2, after V lost 1 base and J lost 1 base. The germline V gene has CDR1 SGHNT and CDR2 YENEEA. The CDR3 coding sequence is TGTGCCAGCAGCTTAGGAGGGACAGGGTCCTACGAGCAGTACTTC. Amino acids: CASSLGGTGSYEQYF.

The chain carries TRBV14 and TRBJ2-1; 7 positions match TRBD1. CDR3 length equals 13 residues. V trimming: 4 bases; J trimming: 7 bases; junction bases outside the gene matches: 4. Germline values: CDR1 SGHDN, CDR2 FVKESK. CDR3 coding DNA: TGTGCCAGCAGCCGGGACAGCTATAATGAGCAGTTCTTC. Amino acid sequence: CASSRDSYNEQFF. The entire variable domain, with the rest obtained from reference TRBV14 and TRBJ2-1, is as follows: EAGVTQFPSHSVIEKGQTVTLRCDPISGHDNLYWYRRVMGKEIKFLLHFVKESKQDESGMPNNRFLAERTGGTYSTLKVQPAELEDSGVYFCASSRDSYNEQFFGPGTRLTVL.

This chain links TRBV5-5 with TRBJ2-1; 15 bases match TRBD2. The CDR3 extends over 16 amino acids. CDR1 and CDR2 (germline): SGHKS, YYEKEE (reference sequence). J was trimmed by 7 bases and V by 4 bases; bases with no gene match: 6. CDR3 coding DNA: TGTGCCAGCAGCAGAGGACTAGCGGGAGGGCCAAATGAGCAGTTCTTC. Its translation is CASSRGLAGGPNEQFF.

This chain uses TRBV28 with TRBJ2-1; the match to TRBD2 covers 13 bases. The CDR3 sequence is 16 residues long. V was clipped by 4 bases and J by 8 bases; unmatched bases: 8. CDR1 is MDHEN and CDR2 is SYDVKM in the germline V gene. This CDR3 is CASSSPGLAGPDEQFF. In nucleotides, the CDR3 is TGTGCCAGCAGTTCACCGGGACTAGCGGGACCGGATGAGCAGTTCTTC.

The chain has TRBV11-2 and TRBJ2-7; TRBD2 agrees at 13 bases. The V and J ends lost 5 bases and 2 bases, in that order; junction bases with no gene match: 3. The CDR3 loop spans 15 amino acids. In germline, CDR1 is SGHAT, CDR2 FQNNGV. The DNA for the CDR3 is TGTGCCAGCAGCCACGGGACTAGCGGGACCTACGAGCAGTACTTC. Protein: CASSHGTSGTYEQYF.

V gene TRBV19 combines with J gene TRBJ2-7; TRBD2 matches 12 bases. The CDR3 consists of 16 residues. Trimming removed 3 bases from V and 2 bases from J; junction bases left unmatched: 5. In germline, CDR1 is LNHDA, CDR2 SQIVND (reference sequence). The CDR3 DNA follows: TGTGCCAGTAGTATCACTAGCGGGAGGCCTACCTACGAGCAGTACTTC. Translating it yields CASSITSGRPTYEQYF.